Each of the 24 T cell receptor beta chains below was sequenced from the same sample in a study of blood T cells in healthy people across ages. It was with a sample-barcoded 5' primer and a J-beta primer mix that a second PCR of roughly 7 to 12 cycles was run. TCRdb fed the 5' RACE reads into MiXCR, producing one record per CDR3 protein. Of some 1.4 million distinct CDR3 sequences in the sample, 42% were seen once. The source material was blood. The receptors derive from a woman aged 18-29 years in good health.

In its sample, this clonotype was seen a few times. The V gene is TRBV3-1, the J gene TRBJ2-4; no firm D call. Germline V lookup: CDR1 LGHDT, CDR2 YNNKEL (reference sequence). The CDR3 loop spans 13 amino acids. The CDR3 here is CAGRRLAKNIQYF. The CDR3 nucleotides are TGTGCAGGCAGGAGACTAGCCAAAAACATTCAGTACTTC.

The genes are TRBV7-6 and TRBJ2-1, with D tentatively TRBD2 (5 bases). V was shortened by 0 bases and J by 2 bases, with 20 bases between the two germline ends. The V gene's germline CDR1 is SGHVS and CDR2 FNYEAQ. The CDR3 sequence is 19 residues long. In nucleotides, the CDR3 is TGTGCCAGCAGCTTAGCCCCAGCATTGCGGGTGAACACCTACAATGAGCAGTTCTTC. Translation: CASSLAPALRVNTYNEQFF.

The count of this clonotype is one. The chain couples TRBV6-4 to TRBJ2-2; TRBD2 might be the D (6 bases). The CDR3 consists of 15 residues. Germline V CDR1 and CDR2: MRHNA, SNTAGT. The V end lost 4 bases, the J end lost 3 bases, and 12 bases lay between the germline ends. CDR3 nucleotide sequence: TGTGCCAGCAGTGCGGAGGGCGGGGACACCGGGGAGCTGTTTTTT. Translation: CASSAEGGDTGELFF.

A word on this clonotype: The junction departs from germline at one end; a sequencing error may be responsible. The rearrangement uses TRBV2 and TRBJ2-1; D possibly corresponds to TRBD1 (5 bases). Looked up from germline, CDR1 is SNHLY and CDR2 is FYNNEI. The CDR3 covers 13 residues. The CDR3: CACSSQGYNEQFF. CDR3 sequence (DNA): TGTGCCTGCAGTTCCCAGGGCTACAATGAGCAGTTCTTC.

The genes are TRBV5-5 and TRBJ2-6; D is perhaps TRBD1 (5 bases). Trimming pared 2 bases from V and 3 bases from J, leaving 12 bases between. The CDR3 runs 16 residues. Per the germline V gene, CDR1 is SGHKS and CDR2 is YYEKEE (reference sequence). The CDR3 DNA reads TGTGCCAGCAGCTTAGATGGGGCGCATGGGGCCAACGTCCTGACTTTC. Protein product: CASSLDGAHGANVLTF.

This clonotype has only a few counts. The V gene is TRBV12-3 or TRBV12-4, the J gene TRBJ2-1; 7 bases are shared with TRBD2. The CDR3 sequence is 12 residues long. Germline trimming cut 1 base from V and 15 bases from J; bases unmatched to any gene: 6. The chain's CDR3 is CASSLEGREGFF. The CDR3 bases are TGTGCCAGCAGTTTAGAAGGCAGGGAGGGGTTCTTC.

This clonotype turned up a few times. The rearrangement uses TRBV6-2 or TRBV6-3 and TRBJ2-7, with 8 bases fitting TRBD2. The DNA matches TRBJ2-5 better at its end, which makes the J call doubtful. The CDR3 covers 18 residues. Germline CDR1 MNHEY, CDR2 SVGEGT. CDR3 DNA sequence: TGTGCCAGCAGTTACCATGACTCTGAGACTAGCGAAGGAGAGACCCAGTACTTC. This translates into CASSYHDSETSEGETQYF.

The V call is TRBV4-2, the J call TRBJ1-2; weak D call: TRBD1 (5 bases). CDR1 and CDR2 from the germline V gene are LGHNA and YNFKEQ. V lost 0 bases, J lost 7 bases, and 15 bases lay in between. The CDR3 is 15 amino acids. CDR3 residues: CASSQDRESLGGYTF. DNA for the CDR3: TGTGCCAGCAGCCAAGACAGGGAAAGTCTAGGTGGCTACACCTTC.

The rearrangement joins TRBV4-1 to TRBJ1-2, with 9 positions matching TRBD1. Trimming took 3 bases from V and 5 from J; bases not matched to a gene: 7. This CDR3 spans 15 amino acids. Germline CDR1 reads MGHRA; CDR2 reads YSYEKL. The CDR3 bases are TGCGCCAGCAGCCACCTCGACAGGGGGGATTATGGCTACACCTTC. Its translation: CASSHLDRGDYGYTF.

This clonotype was counted many times. The chain employs TRBV20-1 and TRBJ2-5, with D perhaps TRBD1 or TRBD2 (6 bases each). CDR1 and CDR2 (germline): DFQATT, SNEGSKA (reference sequence). V shed 3 bases and J shed 11 bases, with 16 bases lying between them. The CDR3 extends over 12 amino acids. The CDR3 nucleotides read TGCAGTGCTAGGAGGGGGGCAACGGAGCAGTACTTC. Translated, it gives CSARRGATEQYF.

This chain connects TRBV24-1 to TRBJ2-2; weak D call: TRBD2 (5 bases). This CDR3 comprises 16 residues. V was trimmed by 3 bases and J by 2 bases, leaving 12 bases between them. CDR1 is KGHDR and CDR2 is SFDVKD in the germline V gene. The CDR3 DNA follows: TGTGCCACCAGTGATAACCTCGGAGGAAACACCGGGGAGCTGTTTTTT. As protein: CATSDNLGGNTGELFF.

The chain employs TRBV20-1 and TRBJ1-2; tentative D call: TRBD1 (5 bases). The V gene lost 6 bases and the J gene lost 8 bases, with 19 bases spanning the gap. Germline V lookup: CDR1 DFQATT, CDR2 SNEGSKA (reference sequence). The CDR3 contains 13 residues. CDR3 DNA sequence: TGCAGTGCAGCCCCCCAGGGATCGGCGGGCTACACCTTC. Translation gives CSAAPQGSAGYTF.

This clonotype was seen a single time. The chain has TRBV7-3 and TRBJ2-7; D tentatively reads TRBD1 or TRBD2 (7 bases each). V was shortened by 1 base and J by 3 bases, with 22 bases between the two germline ends. Per germline, CDR1 SGHTA and CDR2 FQGTGA. This CDR3 region has 18 residues. The DNA for the CDR3 is TGTGCCAGCAGCTTAAGAGGACGTACAGGGGAGGGTCACTACGAGCAGTACTTC. This gives the protein CASSLRGRTGEGHYEQYF. Filled out from reference TRBV7-3 and TRBJ2-7, the complete variable domain reads GAGVSQTPSNKVTEKGKYVELRCDPISGHTALYWYRQSLGQGPEFLIYFQGTGAADDSGLPNDRFFAVRPEGSVSTLKIQRTERGDSAVYLCASSLRGRTGEGHYEQYFGPGTRLTVT.

This clonotype was counted at least ten times. This may come from a read error, since a much larger clone is one base off. The chain combines TRBV7-9 with TRBJ2-5; a possible D gene is TRBD1 (6 bases). The germline V and J ends were trimmed by 1 base and 11 bases, with 23 bases remaining between them. This CDR3 has 16 amino acids. Germline CDR1 SEHNR, CDR2 FQNEAQ (reference sequence). DNA for the CDR3: TGTGCCAGCAGCTTAGTTCTGGGGGCGCCGGGGAATGAGCAGTACTTC. Its translation is CASSLVLGAPGNEQYF.

This rearrangement joins TRBV5-1 to TRBJ1-1; D is unclear. The CDR3 sequence is 17 residues long. Per the germline V gene, CDR1 is SGHRS and CDR2 is YFSETQ. V lost 4 bases and J 0 bases, leaving 19 bases between the germline ends. The CDR3 sequence is CASSRGKSNGLNTEAFF. In DNA form, the CDR3 reads TGCGCCAGCAGCCGAGGGAAATCCAACGGATTGAACACTGAAGCTTTCTTT.

This clonotype was observed a handful of times. This chain joins TRBV7-2 and TRBJ1-5; 12 bases fit TRBD1. V trimming: 0 bases; J trimming: 3 bases; junction bases outside the gene matches: 6. The germline gives CDR1 SGHTA, CDR2 FQGNSA. This CDR3 region has 18 residues. The CDR3 DNA reads as TGTGCCAGCAGCTTAGCCCCGGGACAGGGGGCGTCCAATCAGCCCCAGCATTTT. Its translation: CASSLAPGQGASNQPQHF.

This clonotype came up many times. V and J are TRBV3-1 and TRBJ2-1, with 9 bases lining up with TRBD1. Germline assignment: CDR1 LGHDT and CDR2 YNNKEL (reference sequence). This CDR3 has 15 residues. V lost 3 bases to trimming and J lost 2 bases; unmatched junction nucleotides: 2. The CDR3 loop reads CASSQDRGPYNEQFF. The CDR3 bases are TGTGCCAGCAGCCAGGACAGGGGTCCCTACAATGAGCAGTTCTTC.

This clonotype was recorded a few times. Here the CDR3 reads CASSQVVATSGRYNEQFF. The CDR3 DNA is TGTGCCAGCAGCCAAGTGGTCGCGACTAGCGGGAGGTACAATGAGCAGTTCTTC. V gene TRBV3-1 combines with J gene TRBJ2-1; the match to TRBD2 covers 13 bases. The CDR3 sequence is 18 residues long. Unmatched junction bases numbered 7, after V lost 1 base and J lost 4 bases. Germline lookup yields CDR1 LGHDT and CDR2 YNNKEL (reference sequence).

This clonotype was seen more than once but under ten times. The V call is TRBV4-2, the J call TRBJ2-3, with TRBD2 matching 10 bases. Germline V CDR1 and CDR2: LGHNA, YNFKEQ. The CDR3 runs to 19 residues. Trimming took 1 base from V and 1 from J; bases not matched to a gene: 11. The CDR3 sequence: CASSQAPSGGPTGTDTQYF. The CDR3 DNA is TGTGCCAGCAGCCAAGCCCCTAGCGGGGGCCCCACTGGCACAGATACGCAGTATTTT.

The rearrangement joins TRBV2 to TRBJ2-7, with 10 bases aligning to TRBD2. Trimming removed 9 bases from V and 5 bases from J; junction bases left unmatched: 13. The germline CDR1 and CDR2 sequences are SNHLY and FYNNEI. The CDR3 has 15 residues. The CDR3: CARGVEREGIDEQYF. In DNA, the CDR3 is TGTGCCAGAGGAGTCGAGCGGGAGGGCATCGACGAGCAGTACTTC.

The table lists this clonotype with a few counts. The CDR3 nucleotides are TGTGCCATCAGTGGGGAGGTTAACTATGGCTACACCTTC. Its translation: CAISGEVNYGYTF. The chain carries TRBV10-3 and TRBJ1-2; D is unclear. The CDR3 sequence is 13 residues long. The V end was cut by 4 bases, the J end by 1 base, with 7 bases between. Germline assignment: CDR1 ENHRY and CDR2 SYGVKD.

The chain employs TRBV2 and TRBJ1-6; TRBD1 agrees at 9 bases. V dropped 6 bases and J dropped 6; count of bases not matched to a gene: 6. Germline CDR1 reads SNHLY; CDR2 reads FYNNEI. The CDR3 loop spans 15 amino acids. CDR3 in amino acids: CASSGRQGGNSPLHF. CDR3 in DNA: TGTGCCAGCAGCGGACGACAGGGGGGTAATTCACCCCTCCACTTT.

J is TRBJ1-1 and V is TRBV20-1; tentatively, D is TRBD1 (6 bases). V gave up 5 bases and J gave up 7 bases, with 26 bases separating them. CDR3 size: 16 residues. Per germline, CDR1 DFQATT and CDR2 SNEGSKA (reference sequence). CDR3: CSAARSAGHPQNEAFF. CDR3 DNA: TGCAGTGCTGCCCGCTCCGCGGGACACCCTCAGAATGAAGCTTTCTTT.

V gene TRBV4-1 combines with J gene TRBJ2-7, with D unresolved. The CDR3 consists of 15 residues. Trimming cost V 0 bases and J 2 bases, with 11 bases left between them. Germline V lookup: CDR1 MGHRA, CDR2 YSYEKL. The CDR3 spells CASSQERVHTYEQYF. The CDR3 DNA reads as TGCGCCAGCAGCCAAGAAAGGGTCCATACCTACGAGCAGTACTTC.